The rows below give T cell receptor beta chains drawn from one sample of a study of CD8 T cells in acute hepatitis C reinfection. Sequenced by immunoSEQ multiplex PCR; TCRdb stores in-frame clones only, minus some. The repertoire has roughly 3,900 clones, 40% to 50% of them found once; the top ten carry about 8.7%. The specimen was HCV NS3-1073 tetramer-sorted CD8+ T cells from PBMCs, collected during acute infection. All receptors derive from a young man with chronic hepatitis C. Both conserved end residues are part of each CDR3. The D gene is left open where the match is weak. Where a row states a size, it is once, few, many or the class of an expanded clone; other rows omit it.

TRBV6-1,.,.,TRBJ2-1,TGTGCCAGCAGTGAAGAGGTTCGAGGGTGGTGGGGTGAGCAGTTCTTC,CASSEEVRGWWGEQFF
TRBV5-8,medium-sized,TRBD1,TRBJ2-7,TGTGCCAGCAGCCTACTACCGGGACAGGGGGGCTCCTACGAGCAGTACTTC,CASSLLPGQGGSYEQYF
TRBV6-6,.,TRBD2,TRBJ2-3,TGTGCCAGCAGCCCCCTAGCGGGAGTTGCAGATACGCAGTATTTT,CASSPLAGVADTQYF
TRBV14,.,.,TRBJ1-1,TGTGCCAGCAGCCTATCAGGAACTGCTGAAGCTTTCTTT,CASSLSGTAEAFF
TRBV10-1,few,.,TRBJ2-2,TGCGCCAGCAGTGAGAGCCATAACACCGGGGAGCTGTTTTTT,CASSESHNTGELFF
TRBV7-8,.,TRBD2,TRBJ2-3,TGTGCCAGCAGCTTAGAGGGAGCGGGAGTGCCAGATACGCAGTATTTT,CASSLEGAGVPDTQYF
TRBV4-2,.,TRBD2,TRBJ2-7,TGTGCCAGCAGCCAAGAGGTGGCTAGCGGGAGTAATTACGAGCAGTACTTC,CASSQEVASGSNYEQYF
TRBV6-1,few,.,TRBJ2-5,TGTGCCAGCAGTGAGGTTGACCCCCAAGAGACCCAGTACTTC,CASSEVDPQETQYF
TRBV28,.,.,TRBJ2-5,TGTGCCAGCGGACCTTGGGTAACGGGAGTACCTCAAGAGACCCAGTACTTC,CASGPWVTGVPQETQYF
TRBV9,.,.,TRBJ1-2,TGTGCCAGCAGCGAATTCGGGGAACCCACCTATGGCTACACCTTC,CASSEFGEPTYGYTF
TRBV7-8,medium-sized,TRBD2,TRBJ2-7,TGTGCCAGCAGCTCGAGACTAGCGGGGGAGCCTACGGAGCAGTACTTC,CASSSRLAGEPTEQYF
TRBV4-2,.,.,TRBJ1-1,TGTGCCAGCAGCCAACCTACAGAGATGAACACTGAAGCTTTCTTT,CASSQPTEMNTEAFF
TRBV11-2,few,TRBD1,TRBJ2-5,TGTGCCAGCAGCTCCCCGACAGGGGAGGAGACCCAGTACTTC,CASSSPTGEETQYF
TRBV4-2,few,TRBD1,TRBJ2-2,TGTGCCAGCAGCCAAGAACCCGGACAGGGTATCGGGGAGCTGTTTTTT,CASSQEPGQGIGELFF